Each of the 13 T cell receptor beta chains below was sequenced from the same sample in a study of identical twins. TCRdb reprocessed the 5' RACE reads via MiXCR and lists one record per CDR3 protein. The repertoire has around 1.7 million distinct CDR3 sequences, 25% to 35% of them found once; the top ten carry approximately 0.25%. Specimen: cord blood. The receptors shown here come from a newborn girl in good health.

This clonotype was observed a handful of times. CDR3 amino acids: CSAREGLNEKLFF. DNA of the CDR3: TGCAGTGCTAGAGAGGGCCTTAATGAAAAACTGTTTTTT. The chain is built from TRBV20-1 and TRBJ1-4; D remains unclear. Per the germline V gene, CDR1 is DFQATT and CDR2 is SNEGSKA (reference sequence). The CDR3 loop spans 13 amino acids. Trimming removed 0 bases from V and 4 bases from J, with 6 bases in between.

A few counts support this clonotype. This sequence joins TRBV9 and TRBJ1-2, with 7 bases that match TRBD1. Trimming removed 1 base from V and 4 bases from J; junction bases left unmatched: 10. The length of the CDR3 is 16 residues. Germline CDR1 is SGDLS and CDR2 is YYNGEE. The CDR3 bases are TGTGCCAGCAGCGTATGGAGACCAGGGGGAAGCTATGGCTACACCTTC. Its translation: CASSVWRPGGSYGYTF.

CDR3 amino acids: CASSQDQGPNNEQFF. In DNA form, the CDR3 reads TGTGCCAGCAGCCAAGATCAGGGGCCCAACAATGAGCAGTTCTTC. The chain combines TRBV4-2 with TRBJ2-1; weak D call: TRBD1 (6 bases). With 0 bases removed from V and 5 bases from J, the gap between germline ends came to 11 bases. The CDR3 runs 15 residues. From germline, CDR1 is LGHNA and CDR2 YNFKEQ.

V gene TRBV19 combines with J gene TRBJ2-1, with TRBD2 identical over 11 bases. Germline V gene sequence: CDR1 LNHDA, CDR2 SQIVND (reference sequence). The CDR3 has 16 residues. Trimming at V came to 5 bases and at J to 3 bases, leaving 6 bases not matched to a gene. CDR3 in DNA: TGTGCCAGTAGTCTCCATAGCGGGAGGGTCTACAATGAGCAGTTCTTC. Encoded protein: CASSLHSGRVYNEQFF. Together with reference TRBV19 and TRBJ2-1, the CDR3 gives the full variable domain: DGGITQSPKYLFRKEGQNVTLSCEQNLNHDAMYWYRQDPGQGLRLIYYSQIVNDFQKGDIAEGYSVSREKKESFPLTVTSAQKNPTAFYLCASSLHSGRVYNEQFFGPGTRLTVL.

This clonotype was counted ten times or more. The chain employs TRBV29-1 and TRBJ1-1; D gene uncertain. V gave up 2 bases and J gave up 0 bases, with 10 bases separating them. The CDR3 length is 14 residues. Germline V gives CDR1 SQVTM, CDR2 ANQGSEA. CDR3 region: CSVEWRIMNTEAFF. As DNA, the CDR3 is TGCAGCGTTGAATGGAGGATCATGAACACTGAAGCTTTCTTT.

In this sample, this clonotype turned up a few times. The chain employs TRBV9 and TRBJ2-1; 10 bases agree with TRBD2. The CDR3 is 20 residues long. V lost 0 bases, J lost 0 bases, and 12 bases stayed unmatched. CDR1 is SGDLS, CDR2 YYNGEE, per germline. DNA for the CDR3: TGTGCCAGCAGCGTAGTTAGTACTAGCGGGATACCGAGCTCCTACAATGAGCAGTTCTTC. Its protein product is CASSVVSTSGIPSSYNEQFF.

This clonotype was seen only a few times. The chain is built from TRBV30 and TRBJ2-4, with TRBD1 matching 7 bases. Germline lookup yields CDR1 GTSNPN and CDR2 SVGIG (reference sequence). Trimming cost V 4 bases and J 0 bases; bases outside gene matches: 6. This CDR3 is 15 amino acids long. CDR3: CAWTRQGLAKNIQYF. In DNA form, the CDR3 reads TGTGCCTGGACCCGACAGGGCCTAGCCAAAAACATTCAGTACTTC.

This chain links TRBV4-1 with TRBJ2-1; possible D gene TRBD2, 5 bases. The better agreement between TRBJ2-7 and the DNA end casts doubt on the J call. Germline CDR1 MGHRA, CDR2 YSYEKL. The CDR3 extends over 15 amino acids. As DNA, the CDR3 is TGCGCCAGCAGCCAAGCGGGGTACTCCTACAATGAGCAGTACTTC. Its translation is CASSQAGYSYNEQYF.

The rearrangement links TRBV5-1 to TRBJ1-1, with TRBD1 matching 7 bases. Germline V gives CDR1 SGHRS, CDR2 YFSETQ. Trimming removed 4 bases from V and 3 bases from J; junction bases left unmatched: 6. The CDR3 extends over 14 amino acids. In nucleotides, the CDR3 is TGCGCCAGCAGCAGCGATACAGGGGACACTGAAGCTTTCTTT. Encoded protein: CASSSDTGDTEAFF.

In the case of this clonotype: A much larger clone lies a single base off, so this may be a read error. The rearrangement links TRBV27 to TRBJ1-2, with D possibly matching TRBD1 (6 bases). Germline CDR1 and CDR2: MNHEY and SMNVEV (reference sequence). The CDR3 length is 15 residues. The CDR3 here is CAGSLSGRGNYGYTF. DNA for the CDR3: TGTGCCGGCAGTTTATCGGGCAGGGGAAACTATGGCTACACCTTC.

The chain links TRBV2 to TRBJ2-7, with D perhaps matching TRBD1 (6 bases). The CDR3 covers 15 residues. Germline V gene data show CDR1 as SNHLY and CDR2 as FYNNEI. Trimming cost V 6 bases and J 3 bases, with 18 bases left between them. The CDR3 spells CASSAPGTLYYEQYF. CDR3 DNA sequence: TGTGCCAGCAGCGCACCGGGGACATTGTACTACGAGCAGTACTTC.

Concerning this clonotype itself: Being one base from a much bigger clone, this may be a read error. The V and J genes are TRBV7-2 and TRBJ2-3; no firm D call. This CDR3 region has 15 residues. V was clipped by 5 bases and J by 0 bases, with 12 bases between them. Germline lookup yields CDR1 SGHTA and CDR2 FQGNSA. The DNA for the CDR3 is TGTGCCAGCAGCATGTACGTTTTTAGCACAGATACGCAGTATTTT. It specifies CASSMYVFSTDTQYF.

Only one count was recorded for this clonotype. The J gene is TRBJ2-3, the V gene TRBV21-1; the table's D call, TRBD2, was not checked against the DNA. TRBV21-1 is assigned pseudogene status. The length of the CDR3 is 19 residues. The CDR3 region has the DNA TGTGCCAGCAGCAAAAGTAGGCTAGCGGGATTATGTAGGACAGATACGCAGTATTTT. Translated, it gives CASSKSRLAGLCRTDTQYF.